This entry is about one T cell receptor beta chain. No antigen is known for it. This table comes from immunoSEQ multiplex PCR, and its TCRdb copy is limited to in-frame clones, with some not included. This table has about 17,000 clones, 78% appearing once. This entry is derived from a study of PD-1 blockade in classical Hodgkin lymphoma. Germline CDR1 is MDHEN and CDR2 is SYDVKM. V was clipped by 3 bases and J by 3 bases, with 12 bases between them. CDR3 length: 14 residues. As for time point: cycle 4 day 1 (C4D1), after five to seven weeks of nivolumab. Brentuximab vedotin exposure varied, and every patient relapsed after autologous stem cell transplantation. Thawed PBMCs were the source of CD4+ T cells, purified by magnetic negative selection. Broader study findings: The baseline diversity of complete responders showed similarity to that of newly diagnosed patients.

The rearrangement links TRBV28 to TRBJ2-7; D unresolved. Here the sequenced sample was CD4+ T cells from blood, taken before the fourth cycle of nivolumab. This receptor was obtained from a human donor with classical Hodgkin lymphoma. The CDR3 sequence is CASSFQHADYEQYF. CDR3 DNA: TGTGCCAGCAGTTTTCAGCATGCTGACTACGAGCAGTACTTC.